The rows below give T cell receptor beta chains drawn from one sample of a study of cytotoxic CD8 clonotypes in ibrutinib-treated CLL. The data were produced by immunoSEQ multiplex PCR, yet TCRdb's version contains in-frame clones alone and is incomplete. The repertoire holds under 200,000 clones, with roughly four fifths as singletons. The material sequenced was PBMCs, taken after 12 months of ibrutinib treatment. The receptors were sampled from a human donor with chronic lymphocytic leukemia. The CDR3 runs from the conserved cysteine through the conserved F or W. Each record gives: D gene, V gene, clone size, J gene, CDR3 protein, CDR3 DNA. D genes are given only for firm matches. Clone size is not always given. Where it is, it says once, few, many or a class for expanded clones.

d_gene: TRBD2
v_gene: TRBV2
abundance: .
j_gene: TRBJ2-3
CDR3aa: CASRAGTSGTDTQYF
CDR3nt: TGTGCCAGCAGAGCCGGGACTAGCGGCACAGATACGCAGTATTTT

d_gene: .
v_gene: TRBV2
abundance: .
j_gene: TRBJ1-5
CDR3aa: CASNLQGNQPQHF
CDR3nt: TGTGCCAGCAACCTGCAGGGCAATCAGCCCCAGCATTTT

d_gene: .
v_gene: TRBV11-2
abundance: few
j_gene: TRBJ1-1
CDR3aa: CASSFTRRGNTEAFF
CDR3nt: TGTGCCAGCAGCTTCACCCGCCGAGGTAACACTGAAGCTTTCTTT

d_gene: .
v_gene: TRBV7-9
abundance: .
j_gene: TRBJ1-4
CDR3aa: CASSGGTGHGKLFF
CDR3nt: TGTGCCAGCAGCGGAGGAACAGGACATGGAAAACTGTTTTTT

d_gene: .
v_gene: TRBV5-6
abundance: once
j_gene: TRBJ2-5
CDR3aa: CASSLVSGQRETQYF
CDR3nt: TGTGCCAGCAGCTTGGTCTCTGGACAGCGAGAGACCCAGTACTTC

d_gene: TRBD1
v_gene: TRBV6-1
abundance: .
j_gene: TRBJ1-1
CDR3aa: CASDAGTVNTEAFF
CDR3nt: TGTGCCAGCGACGCCGGGACAGTGAACACTGAAGCTTTCTTT

d_gene: .
v_gene: TRBV21-1
abundance: few
j_gene: TRBJ1-2
CDR3aa: CASSESQRASCYGYTF
CDR3nt: TGTGCCAGCAGCGAGTCGCAGAGGGCCTCCTGCTATGGCTACACCTTC

d_gene: .
v_gene: TRBV5-1
abundance: .
j_gene: TRBJ2-3
CDR3aa: CASSSGPSTDTQYF
CDR3nt: TGCGCCAGCAGCTCGGGACCTAGCACAGATACGCAGTATTTT

d_gene: .
v_gene: TRBV6-6
abundance: .
j_gene: TRBJ1-4
CDR3aa: CASSYLGLNEKLFF
CDR3nt: TGTGCCAGCAGTTACCTGGGGCTTAATGAAAAACTGTTTTTT

d_gene: .
v_gene: TRBV19
abundance: .
j_gene: TRBJ1-2
CDR3aa: CASSMTRNYGYTF
CDR3nt: TGTGCCAGTAGTATGACACGGAACTATGGCTACACCTTC

d_gene: TRBD2
v_gene: TRBV7-3
abundance: few
j_gene: TRBJ2-1
CDR3aa: CASSLTSGRANEQFF
CDR3nt: TGTGCCAGCAGCTTAACTAGCGGGAGGGCCAATGAGCAGTTCTTC

d_gene: .
v_gene: TRBV9
abundance: .
j_gene: TRBJ2-5
CDR3aa: CASSDQETQYF
CDR3nt: TGTGCCAGCAGCGACCAAGAGACCCAGTACTTC

d_gene: .
v_gene: TRBV19
abundance: few
j_gene: TRBJ2-3
CDR3aa: CASSITYTSTDTQYF
CDR3nt: TGTGCCAGTAGTATTACCTACACTAGCACAGATACGCAGTATTTT

d_gene: TRBD1
v_gene: TRBV28
abundance: .
j_gene: TRBJ2-1
CDR3aa: CASNGNRGSEQFF
CDR3nt: TGTGCCAGCAATGGAAACAGGGGATCTGAGCAGTTCTTC

d_gene: .
v_gene: TRBV28
abundance: once
j_gene: TRBJ2-7
CDR3aa: CASSPRGIGSYEQYF
CDR3nt: TGTGCCAGCAGTCCTAGAGGCATCGGCTCCTACGAGCAGTACTTC

d_gene: .
v_gene: TRBV28
abundance: .
j_gene: TRBJ2-7
CDR3aa: CASSLWKGGSSYEQYF
CDR3nt: TGTGCCAGCAGTTTATGGAAGGGGGGTAGCTCCTACGAGCAGTACTTC

d_gene: .
v_gene: TRBV7-9
abundance: once
j_gene: TRBJ1-1
CDR3aa: CASSLEGVSTEAFF
CDR3nt: TGTGCCAGCAGCTTAGAAGGGGTTAGCACTGAAGCTTTCTTT

d_gene: .
v_gene: TRBV28
abundance: .
j_gene: TRBJ2-7
CDR3aa: CASSSTRDRYEQYF
CDR3nt: TGTGCCAGCAGTAGCACCCGAGATCGATACGAGCAGTACTTC

d_gene: .
v_gene: TRBV28
abundance: .
j_gene: TRBJ2-1
CDR3aa: CAAGQPYNEQFF
CDR3nt: TGTGCGGCTGGGCAGCCTTACAATGAGCAGTTCTTC

d_gene: TRBD1
v_gene: TRBV5-8
abundance: few
j_gene: TRBJ2-1
CDR3aa: CASSWGQGGYNEQFF
CDR3nt: TGTGCCAGCAGCTGGGGACAGGGGGGATACAATGAGCAGTTCTTC

d_gene: .
v_gene: TRBV5-1
abundance: .
j_gene: TRBJ2-1
CDR3aa: CASSFTGSYNEQFF
CDR3nt: TGCGCCAGCAGCTTTACAGGCTCCTACAATGAGCAGTTCTTC

d_gene: TRBD1
v_gene: TRBV2
abundance: once
j_gene: TRBJ2-2
CDR3aa: CASSRQGFDTWELFF
CDR3nt: TGTGCCAGCAGCAGACAGGGTTTCGACACCTGGGAGCTGTTTTTT

d_gene: TRBD2
v_gene: TRBV15
abundance: .
j_gene: TRBJ2-1
CDR3aa: CATSAGTSGIHNEQFF
CDR3nt: TGTGCCACCAGCGCCGGGACTAGCGGGATTCACAATGAGCAGTTCTTC

d_gene: .
v_gene: TRBV7-2
abundance: few
j_gene: TRBJ2-3
CDR3aa: CASSLGQSFSTDTQYF
CDR3nt: TGTGCCAGCAGCTTAGGACAGAGTTTTAGCACAGATACGCAGTATTTT